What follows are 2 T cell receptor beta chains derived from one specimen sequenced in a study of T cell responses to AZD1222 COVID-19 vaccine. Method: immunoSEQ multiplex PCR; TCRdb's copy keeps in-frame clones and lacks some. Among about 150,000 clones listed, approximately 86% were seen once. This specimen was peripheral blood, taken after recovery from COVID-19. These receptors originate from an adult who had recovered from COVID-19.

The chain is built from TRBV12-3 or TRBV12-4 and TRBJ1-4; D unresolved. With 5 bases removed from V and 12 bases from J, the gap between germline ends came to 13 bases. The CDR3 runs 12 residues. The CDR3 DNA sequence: TGTGCCAGCAGTCCATCCCCTCGGGAACTGTTTTTT. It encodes CASSPSPRELFF.

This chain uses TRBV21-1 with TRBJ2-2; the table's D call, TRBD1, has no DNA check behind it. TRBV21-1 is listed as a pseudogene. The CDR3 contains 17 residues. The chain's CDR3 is CASSPCWAGIGTGELFF. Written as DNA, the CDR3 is TGTGCCAGCAGCCCATGTTGGGCAGGGATAGGCACCGGGGAGCTGTTTTTT.